This TCR beta chain was captured by sequencing in a study of blood T cells in healthy people across ages. Regarding this clonotype: What it binds is unknown.

CDR3 length equals 13 residues. The V gene's germline CDR1 is KGHDR and CDR2 SFDVKD. Overall study results and limits: Diversity was higher, and naive CD4+ cells more numerous, in long-lived donors than in aged donors.

Using a J-beta primer mix together with a sample-barcoded 5' primer, a second PCR was run for roughly 6 to 12 cycles. TCRdb re-analysed the 5' RACE reads in MiXCR, keeping a single row per CDR3 protein. The repertoire holds about 1.8 million distinct CDR3 sequences, with 49% as singletons. The donors, all healthy, were Caucasians living in Russia, aged roughly 6 to 100. The sample was blood. This clonotype originated in a woman aged 40 to 50 in good health. The chain joins TRBV24-1 to TRBJ2-4, with D unclear. The J call is in doubt because the DNA end fits TRBJ2-5 better. The CDR3 sequence is CATSGGHKETQYF. The DNA for the CDR3 is TGTGCCACCAGTGGTGGGCACAAAGAGACCCAGTACTTC.